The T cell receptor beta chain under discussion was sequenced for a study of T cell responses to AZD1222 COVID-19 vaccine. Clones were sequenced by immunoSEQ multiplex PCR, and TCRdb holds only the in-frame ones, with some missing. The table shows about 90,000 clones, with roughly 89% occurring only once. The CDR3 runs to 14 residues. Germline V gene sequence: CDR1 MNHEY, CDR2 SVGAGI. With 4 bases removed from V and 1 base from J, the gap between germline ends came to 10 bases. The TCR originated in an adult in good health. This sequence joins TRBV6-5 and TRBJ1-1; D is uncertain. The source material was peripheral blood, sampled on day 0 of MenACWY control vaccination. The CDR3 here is CASSSQSGNTEAFF. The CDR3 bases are TGTGCCAGCAGTTCCCAGTCAGGGAACACTGAAGCTTTCTTT.